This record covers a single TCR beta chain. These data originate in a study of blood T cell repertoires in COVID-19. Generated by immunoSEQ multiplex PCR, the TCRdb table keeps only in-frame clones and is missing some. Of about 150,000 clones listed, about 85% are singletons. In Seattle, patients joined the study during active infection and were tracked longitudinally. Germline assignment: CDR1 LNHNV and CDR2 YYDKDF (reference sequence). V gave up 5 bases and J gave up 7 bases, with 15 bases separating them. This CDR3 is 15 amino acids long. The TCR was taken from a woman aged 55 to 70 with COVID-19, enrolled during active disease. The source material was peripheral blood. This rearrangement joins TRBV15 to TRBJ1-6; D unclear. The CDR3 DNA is TGTGCCACCAGCGGGTCCGGGGTGAGGAATTCACCCCTCCACTTT. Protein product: CATSGSGVRNSPLHF. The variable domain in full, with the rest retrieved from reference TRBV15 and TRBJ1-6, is DAMVIQNPRYQVTQFGKPVTLSCSQTLNHNVMYWYQQKSSQAPKLLFHYYDKDFNNEADTPDNFQSRRPNTSFCFLDIRSPGLGDTAMYLCATSGSGVRNSPLHFGNGTRLTVT.